This TCR beta chain stems from a study of control samples from healthy donors and cancer patients. Sequencing used immunoSEQ multiplex PCR; TCRdb keeps in-frame clones, though not all of them. The sample holds about 150,000 clones, 85% to 95% seen once. This clonotype was obtained from a man aged 45-60 years in good health. Sequenced sample: blood.

The chain's CDR3 is CASSLWGASYEQYF. CDR3 DNA sequence: TGTGCCAGCAGTTTGTGGGGGGCCTCCTACGAGCAGTACTTC. The chain combines TRBV28 with TRBJ2-7, with D possibly called TRBD1 or TRBD2 (6 bases each). This CDR3 has 14 residues. Looked up from germline, CDR1 is MDHEN and CDR2 is SYDVKM. The germline V and J ends were trimmed by 3 bases and 0 bases, with 9 bases remaining between them.